Listed below are T cell receptor beta chains from one sample, sequenced in a study of cytomegalovirus exposure and HLA in healthy donors. The protocol was immunoSEQ multiplex PCR, while the TCRdb copy is restricted to in-frame clones and leaves out a portion. The table counts 55,000 to 85,000 clones; under 2% lies in the top ten. The sequenced sample consisted of PBMCs. These receptors were taken from a woman in her 30s in good health and CMV-seronegative. Both conserved end residues are part of each CDR3. D genes are given only for firm matches.

CASSPGQGAMYLYGYTF	TGTGCCAGCAGCCCGGGACAGGGGGCTATGTACCTCTATGGCTACACCTTC	TRBV27	TRBJ1-2	17	TRBD1
CALRGPDPPRNQPQHF	TGTGCCCTACGAGGCCCAGATCCACCGAGGAATCAGCCCCAGCATTTT	TRBV28	TRBJ1-5	16	NA
CASSQEPSGANVLTF	TGCGCCAGCAGCCAAGAGCCCAGTGGGGCCAACGTCCTGACTTTC	TRBV4-1	TRBJ2-6	15	NA
CASSLGDRVIAYGYTF	TGTGCCAGCAGCTTGGGGGACAGGGTTATTGCGTATGGCTACACCTTC	TRBV5-6	TRBJ1-2	16	TRBD1
CSVALASGNEQFF	TGCAGCGTCGCCCTGGCTAGCGGCAATGAGCAGTTCTTC	TRBV29-1	TRBJ2-1	13	TRBD2
CASSLRSGGRPRSYNEQFF	TGTGCCAGCAGCTTGAGAAGCGGGGGGCGACCCCGCTCCTACAATGAGCAGTTCTTC	TRBV5-6	TRBJ2-1	19	TRBD2
CASRQEWAGKAYEQYF	TGCGCCAGCAGACAAGAGTGGGCAGGGAAAGCCTACGAGCAGTACTTC	TRBV4-3	TRBJ2-7	16	NA
CASMQGSLYEQYF	TGTGCCAGCATGCAGGGCAGCCTCTACGAGCAGTACTTC	TRBV2	TRBJ2-7	13	NA
CASSPGLAGGGNEQFF	TGTGCCAGCTCACCGGGACTAGCGGGAGGGGGGAATGAGCAGTTCTTC	TRBV18	TRBJ2-1	16	TRBD2
CASSQEHPRMENQYF	TGTGCCAGCAGCCAAGAGCACCCTAGGATGGAGAACCAGTACTTC	TRBV4-2	TRBJ2-5	15	NA
CASSLGGDNYGYTF	TGTGCCAGCAGTTTAGGGGGGGATAACTATGGCTACACCTTC	TRBV28	TRBJ1-2	14	NA
CSVGPGDTQYF	TGCAGCGTGGGTCCAGGGGATACGCAGTATTTT	TRBV29-1	TRBJ2-3	11	NA
CTSSRTLKGYGYTF	TGTACCAGCAGCAGGACTCTCAAAGGGTATGGCTACACCTTC	TRBV28	TRBJ1-2	14	NA
CASSLSGGLYTGELFF	TGTGCCAGCAGTTTATCGGGAGGGCTGTACACCGGGGAGCTGTTTTTT	TRBV27	TRBJ2-2	16	TRBD2
CASSRGGDTEAFF	TGCGCCAGCAGCCGAGGAGGGGACACTGAAGCTTTCTTT	TRBV4-1	TRBJ1-1	13	NA
CAWSQDRPFF	TGTGCATGGAGTCAGGACAGGCCTTTCTTT	TRBV30	TRBJ1-1	10	TRBD1
CASSPRVTMNTEAFF	TGTGCCAGTAGTCCTCGGGTGACCATGAACACTGAAGCTTTCTTT	TRBV19	TRBJ1-1	15	NA
CASSPSNQPQHF	TGTGCCAGCAGCCCCTCTAATCAGCCCCAGCATTTT	TRBV7-9	TRBJ1-5	12	NA
CASSVAGSTDTQYF	TGTGCCAGCAGTGTGGCGGGAAGCACAGATACGCAGTATTTT	TRBV6-1	TRBJ2-3	14	NA
CASSPQVDIQYF	TGTGCCAGCTCACCTCAGGTGGACATTCAGTACTTC	TRBV18	TRBJ2-4	12	NA
CASSLVQGGNSPLHF	TGTGCCAGCAGTTTAGTACAGGGTGGCAATTCACCCCTCCACTTT	TRBV27	TRBJ1-6	15	NA
CASSLEQNTEAFF	TGTGCCAGCAGCTTGGAACAGAACACTGAAGCTTTCTTT	TRBV5-6	TRBJ1-1	13	NA
CASSLDRIGEQFF	TGTGCCAGCAGCCTAGACAGGATAGGGGAGCAGTTCTTC	TRBV7-6	TRBJ2-1	13	NA
CASSLLTGDTSNQPQHF	TGTGCCAGCAGCTTACTTACAGGGGACACTTCCAATCAGCCCCAGCATTTT	TRBV5-6	TRBJ1-5	17	TRBD1
CASSEGWTDYGYTF	TGTGCCAGCAGCGAGGGATGGACCGACTATGGCTACACCTTC	TRBV6-1	TRBJ1-2	14	NA
CASSIGTGDHEKLFF	TGTGCCAGCAGCATCGGGACAGGGGACCATGAAAAACTGTTTTTT	TRBV5-4	TRBJ1-4	15	TRBD1
CASSSGSTSGASPETQYF	TGTGCCAGCAGCTCCGGATCGACTAGCGGGGCTTCCCCAGAGACCCAGTACTTC	TRBV5-6	TRBJ2-5	18	TRBD2
CASSEDRPYEQYF	TGTGCCAGCAGTGAAGACAGACCCTACGAGCAGTACTTC	TRBV6-1	TRBJ2-7	13	NA
CASSMSRGEAFF	TGTGCCAGTAGTATGAGCCGGGGTGAAGCTTTCTTT	TRBV19	TRBJ1-1	12	NA
CSVATGGIYGYTF	TGCAGCGTAGCAACAGGGGGGATTTATGGCTACACCTTC	TRBV29-1	TRBJ1-2	13	TRBD1
CASSVAGGGGYTF	TGTGCCAGCAGCGTAGCCGGGGGTGGAGGCTACACCTTC	TRBV9	TRBJ1-2	13	NA
CASSTLWGRHYEQYF	TGTGCCAGCAGCACGTTATGGGGGCGGCACTACGAGCAGTACTTC	TRBV11-2	TRBJ2-7	15	NA
CASSFRSSNQPQHF	TGTGCCAGCAGCTTTAGGAGTAGCAATCAGCCCCAGCATTTT	TRBV11-2	TRBJ1-5	14	NA
CAWQREITGELFF	TGTGCCTGGCAGCGGGAGATAACCGGGGAGCTGTTTTTT	TRBV30	TRBJ2-2	13	TRBD2
CASSQVTGQGYEQYF	TGCGCCAGCAGCCAAGTCACTGGACAGGGGTACGAGCAGTACTTC	TRBV4-1	TRBJ2-7	15	TRBD1
CSVLSVSRGGGIQYF	TGCAGCGTCCTTTCAGTGAGTCGTGGCGGAGGCATTCAGTACTTC	TRBV29-1	TRBJ2-4	15	NA
CASGSTGAETQYF	TGTGCTAGTGGGTCAACAGGGGCGGAGACCCAGTACTTC	TRBV12-5	TRBJ2-5	13	TRBD1
CACYRGYNEQFF	TGTGCCTGCTACAGGGGGTACAATGAGCAGTTCTTC	TRBV30	TRBJ2-1	12	TRBD1
CASSFETQNTEAFF	TGTGCCAGCAGCTTCGAGACACAAAACACTGAAGCTTTCTTT	TRBV5-5	TRBJ1-1	14	NA
CASSLAGTGGSGNTIYF	TGTGCCAGCAGCTTGGCAGGGACAGGAGGATCTGGAAACACCATATATTTT	TRBV5-6	TRBJ1-3	17	TRBD1
CASTSQGGVTEAFF	TGTGCCAGCACCTCCCAGGGCGGGGTTACTGAAGCTTTCTTT	TRBV2	TRBJ1-1	14	NA
CASSTDSSYEQYF	TGCGCCAGCAGCACGGACAGCTCCTACGAGCAGTACTTC	TRBV5-1	TRBJ2-7	13	NA